The 16 T cell receptor beta chains below were found in one sample sequenced in a study of T cells in Graves' hyperthyroidism and ophthalmopathy (dated by TCRdb to the late 2010s). The library relied on multiplex PCR. Sequencer: Illumina HiSeq 2000. The TCR beta CDR3 regions were amplified from the RNA transcripts. For the first round of RT-PCR on the TCR CDR3, the HTBI primer set was used together with the Qiagen OneStep RT-PCR kit. Starting from the raw public reads, TCRdb applied fastp trimming at Q25, assembled clones with MiXCR and retained in-frame beta chains. Identical CDR3 proteins give one entry, which carries the most common genes and DNA. For this sample there are more than 650,000 distinct CDR3 sequences; approximately 15% appear just once. Around 9.6% of the sample rests with the top ten. Sequenced material: blood. The receptor set was obtained from a woman in her late teens or twenties with Graves' hyperthyroidism.

This clonotype came up once. A much larger clone lies a single base off, so this may be a read error. Since the CDR3 does not end with the conserved phenylalanine or tryptophan, this likely comes from a read error. The rearrangement joins TRBV24-1 to TRBJ2-5, with a weak D call TRBD1 (6 bases). CDR3 length: 15 residues. V was shortened by 1 base and J by 5 bases, with 13 bases between the two germline ends. The V gene's germline CDR1 is KGHDR and CDR2 SFDVKD. As DNA, the CDR3 is TGTGCCACCAGTGATTTAGGCAGGGGCACGGAGACCCAGTACCTC. Translation gives CATSDLGRGTETQYL.

This clonotype was seen many times. This chain links TRBV30 with TRBJ1-2; D uncertain. Germline V lookup: CDR1 GTSNPN, CDR2 SVGIG (reference sequence). V lost 2 bases and J lost 9, with 25 bases in between. The CDR3 length is 16 residues. The chain's CDR3 is CAWSRYKKDGWWSYTF. The CDR3 DNA follows: TGTGCCTGGAGTCGCTACAAGAAGGACGGATGGTGGAGCTACACCTTC. Based on the CDR3 plus reference TRBV30 and TRBJ1-2, the full variable domain is SQTIHQWPATLVQPVGSPLSLECTVEGTSNPNLYWYRQAAGRGLQLLFYSVGIGQISSEVPQNLSASRPQDRQFILSSKKLLLSDSGFYLCAWSRYKKDGWWSYTFGSGTRLTVV.

V is TRBV11-3 and J is TRBJ2-7, with 12 positions matching TRBD2. CDR3 length equals 15 residues. Germline V gene lookup returns CDR1 SGHNT and CDR2 YENEEA. Unmatched junction bases numbered 8, after V lost 5 bases and J lost 6 bases. This chain's CDR3 is CASSLGLAGNTEQYF. For the CDR3, the DNA is TGTGCCAGCAGCCTCGGACTAGCGGGAAATACCGAGCAGTACTTC.

This clonotype has ten or more counts. This chain uses TRBV3-1 with TRBJ2-7, with D possibly TRBD1 on 7 matching bases. The CDR3 length is 15 residues. V lost 1 base and J 3 bases, leaving 13 bases between the germline ends. The V gene's germline CDR1 is LGHDT and CDR2 YNNKEL (reference sequence). The chain's CDR3 is CASSQAGGRGYEQYF. CDR3 nucleotide sequence: TGTGCCAGCAGCCAAGCAGGGGGGAGAGGCTACGAGCAGTACTTC.

This clonotype came up a few times. The chain couples TRBV4-1 to TRBJ1-1, with TRBD1 matching over 7 bases. Germline V lookup: CDR1 MGHRA, CDR2 YSYEKL. V lost 2 bases, J lost 2 bases, and 5 bases stayed unmatched. The CDR3 loop spans 15 amino acids. CDR3 in DNA: TGCGCCAGCAGCCAACATGGACAGGCTAACACTGAAGCTTTCTTT. This sequence encodes CASSQHGQANTEAFF.

This clonotype was observed a handful of times. The rearrangement uses TRBV11-3 and TRBJ2-7; 8 bases align to TRBD2. The CDR3 has 13 amino acids. Unmatched junction bases numbered 7, after V lost 5 bases and J lost 7 bases. The germline CDR1 and CDR2 sequences are SGHNT and YENEEA. Here the CDR3 reads CASSTAGVREQYF. The CDR3 nucleotides read TGTGCCAGCAGCACAGCGGGAGTACGTGAGCAGTACTTC.

This clonotype was counted only a few times. This chain connects TRBV29-1 to TRBJ2-1; TRBD2 agrees at 7 bases. V lost 6 bases to trimming and J lost 9 bases; unmatched junction nucleotides: 17. Germline lookup yields CDR1 SQVTM and CDR2 ANQGSEA. The CDR3 has 15 amino acids. In DNA form, the CDR3 reads TGCAGCGTCGCACTATTGGAGGGAGGGGAATCTGAGCAGTTCTTC. Translation: CSVALLEGGESEQFF.

The chain uses TRBV10-3 and TRBJ2-7; 7 nucleotides agree with TRBD1. Trimming cost V 6 bases and J 6 bases; bases outside gene matches: 11. There are 14 residues in the CDR3. The germline CDR1 and CDR2 sequences are ENHRY and SYGVKD. CDR3 bases: TGTGCCATCAGGCCAGGGACAGACCAGGGCGAGCAGTACTTC. Protein product: CAIRPGTDQGEQYF.

This clonotype has more than one count but fewer than ten. The chain uses TRBV12-3 or TRBV12-4 and TRBJ2-2; D tentatively fits TRBD1 or TRBD2 (5 bases each). The V end lost 5 bases, the J end lost 5 bases, and 15 bases lay between the germline ends. The CDR3 contains 15 residues. CDR3 sequence: CASSPDGAVTGELFF. The CDR3 DNA follows: TGTGCCAGCAGTCCCGACGGGGCCGTTACCGGGGAGCTGTTTTTT.

The chain is built from TRBV19 and TRBJ2-1; D is undetermined. There are 15 residues in the CDR3. CDR1 is LNHDA, CDR2 SQIVND, per germline (reference sequence). The V and J ends lost 3 bases and 4 bases respectively, with 13 bases between them. The CDR3, as DNA: TGTGCCAGTAGTATGTTTTCAGGACCTTACAATGAGCAGTTCTTC. Translating gives CASSMFSGPYNEQFF.

Ten or more counts support this clonotype. The V gene is TRBV15, the J gene TRBJ1-4; D ambiguous. Germline assignment: CDR1 LNHNV and CDR2 YYDKDF (reference sequence). The V end was cut by 1 base, the J end by 4 bases, with 1 base between. CDR3 length: 12 residues. This CDR3 reads CATSRVNEKLFF. CDR3 in DNA: TGTGCCACCAGCAGAGTTAATGAAAAACTGTTTTTT.

This clonotype was seen a few times. The rearrangement joins TRBV13 to TRBJ1-3, with D perhaps TRBD1 (6 bases). This CDR3 has 14 residues. The V end was cut by 6 bases, the J end by 1 base, with 10 bases between. The germline V gene encodes CDR1 PRHDT and CDR2 FYEKMQ (reference sequence). As DNA, the CDR3 is TGTGCCAGCAGTGAACAGGGATCTGGAAACACCATATATTTT. Protein: CASSEQGSGNTIYF.

This clonotype was observed many times. The rearrangement links TRBV28 to TRBJ2-3, with D perhaps TRBD1 or TRBD2 (5 bases each). Germline V lookup: CDR1 MDHEN, CDR2 SYDVKM. This CDR3 has 14 residues. Trimming removed 6 bases from V and 0 bases from J, with 10 bases in between. CDR3 protein: CASRGTGSTDTQYF. CDR3 DNA: TGTGCCAGCAGGGGGACGGGGAGCACAGATACGCAGTATTTT.

This clonotype was seen a handful of times. This rearrangement joins TRBV6-2 or TRBV6-3 to TRBJ1-5; 7 nucleotides match TRBD1. This CDR3 spans 14 amino acids. Per the germline V gene, CDR1 is MNHEY and CDR2 is SVGEGT. V gave up 2 bases and J gave up 7 bases; unmatched junction bases: 5. As DNA, the CDR3 is TGTGCCAGCAGTTACCCAGGGGGTGGACAGCCCCAGCATTTT. Its translation: CASSYPGGGQPQHF.

This clonotype was seen a few times. The rearrangement joins TRBV5-6 to TRBJ2-3; D ambiguous. Trimming pared 5 bases from V and 2 bases from J, leaving 18 bases between. The CDR3 sequence is 16 residues long. Germline CDR1 SGHDT, CDR2 YYEEEE. CDR3 protein: CASSPITGPDTDTQYF. DNA of the CDR3: TGTGCCAGCAGTCCAATAACCGGGCCGGACACAGATACGCAGTATTTT. The variable domain in full, completed from reference TRBV5-6 and TRBJ2-3, reads DAGVTQSPTHLIKTRGQQVTLRCSPKSGHDTVSWYQQALGQGPQFIFQYYEEEERQRGNFPDRFSGHQFPNYSSELNVNALLLGDSALYLCASSPITGPDTDTQYFGPGTRLTVL.

The CDR3 loop is CASSKLKEQYF. DNA of the CDR3: TGTGCCAGCAGTAAACTTAAAGAGCAGTACTTC. V and J are TRBV6-1 and TRBJ2-7; D unresolved. Germline V gives CDR1 MNHNS, CDR2 SASEGT. This CDR3 has 11 amino acids. V was pared by 5 bases and J by 7 bases, with 9 bases between.